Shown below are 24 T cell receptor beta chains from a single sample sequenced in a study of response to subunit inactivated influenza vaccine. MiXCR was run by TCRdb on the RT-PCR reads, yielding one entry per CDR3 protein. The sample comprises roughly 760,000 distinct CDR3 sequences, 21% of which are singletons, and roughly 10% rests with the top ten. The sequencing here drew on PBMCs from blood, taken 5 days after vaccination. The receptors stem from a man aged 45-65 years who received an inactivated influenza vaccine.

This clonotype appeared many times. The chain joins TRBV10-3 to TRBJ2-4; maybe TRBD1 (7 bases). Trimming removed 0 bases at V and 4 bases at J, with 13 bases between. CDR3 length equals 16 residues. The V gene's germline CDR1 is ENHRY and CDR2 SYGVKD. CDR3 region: CAISESVGGQKNIQYF. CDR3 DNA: TGTGCCATCAGTGAGTCGGTCGGGGGACAGAAAAACATTCAGTACTTC.

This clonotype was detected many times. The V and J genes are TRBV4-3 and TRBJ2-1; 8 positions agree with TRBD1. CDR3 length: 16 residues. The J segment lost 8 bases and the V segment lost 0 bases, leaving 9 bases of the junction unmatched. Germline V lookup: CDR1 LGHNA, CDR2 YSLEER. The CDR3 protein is CASSQDLQGAGDEQFF. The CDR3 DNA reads TGCGCCAGCAGCCAAGATCTGCAGGGGGCGGGTGATGAGCAGTTCTTC.

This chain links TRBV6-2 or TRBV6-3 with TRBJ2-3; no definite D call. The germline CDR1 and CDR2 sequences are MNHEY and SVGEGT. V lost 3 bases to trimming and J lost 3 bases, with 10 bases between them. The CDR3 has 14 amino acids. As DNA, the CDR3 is TGTGCCAGCAGTTATTTTCTCGGGACAGATACGCAGTATTTT. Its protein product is CASSYFLGTDTQYF.

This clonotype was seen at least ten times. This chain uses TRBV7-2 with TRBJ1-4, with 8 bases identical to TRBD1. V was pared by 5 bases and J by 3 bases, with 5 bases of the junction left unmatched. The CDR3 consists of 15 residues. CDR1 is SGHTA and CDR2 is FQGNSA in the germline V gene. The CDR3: CASSPRTGSNEKLFF. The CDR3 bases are TGTGCCAGCAGCCCTAGGACAGGGTCTAATGAAAAACTGTTTTTT.

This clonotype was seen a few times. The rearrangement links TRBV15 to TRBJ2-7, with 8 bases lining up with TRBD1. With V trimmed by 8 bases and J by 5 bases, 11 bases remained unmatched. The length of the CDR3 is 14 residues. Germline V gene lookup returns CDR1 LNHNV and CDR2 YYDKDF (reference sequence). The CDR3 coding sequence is TGTGCCACCTTAGGGTCACAGGGGGATAACGAGCAGTACTTC. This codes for CATLGSQGDNEQYF.

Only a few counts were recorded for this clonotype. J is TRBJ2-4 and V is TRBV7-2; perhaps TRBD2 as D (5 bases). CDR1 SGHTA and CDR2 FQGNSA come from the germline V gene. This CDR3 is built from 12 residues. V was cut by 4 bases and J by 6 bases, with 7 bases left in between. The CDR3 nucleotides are TGTGCCAGCAGCTCCGGACTAAACATTCAGTACTTC. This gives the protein CASSSGLNIQYF.

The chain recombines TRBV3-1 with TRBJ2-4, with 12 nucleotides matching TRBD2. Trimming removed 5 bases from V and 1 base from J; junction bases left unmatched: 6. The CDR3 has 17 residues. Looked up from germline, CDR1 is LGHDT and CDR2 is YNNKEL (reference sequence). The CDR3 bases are TGTGCCAGCAGCGGACGGGGACTAGCGGGTGCCAAAAACATTCAGTACTTC. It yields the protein CASSGRGLAGAKNIQYF.

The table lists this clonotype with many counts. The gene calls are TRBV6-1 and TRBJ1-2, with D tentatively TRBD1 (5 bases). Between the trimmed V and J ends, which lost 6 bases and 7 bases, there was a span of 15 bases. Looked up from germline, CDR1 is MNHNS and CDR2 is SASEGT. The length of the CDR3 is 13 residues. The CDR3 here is CASSSAGPLGYTF. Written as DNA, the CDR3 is TGTGCCAGCAGCTCGGCGGGACCCCTTGGCTACACCTTC.

The CDR3 DNA reads TGTGCCAGCAGTTTATTTCCGGCTTCCTACGAGCAGTACTTC. Translating gives CASSLFPASYEQYF. This chain joins TRBV27 and TRBJ2-7; no clear D. Trimming took off 1 base at V and 1 base at J, with 8 bases between the two ends. This CDR3 spans 14 amino acids. Germline CDR1 reads MNHEY; CDR2 reads SMNVEV (reference sequence).

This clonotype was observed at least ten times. CDR3 protein: CASSWDLKGELFF. CDR3 nucleotide sequence: TGTGCCAGCAGCTGGGACCTTAAGGGCGAGCTGTTTTTT. The chain couples TRBV7-2 to TRBJ2-2; either TRBD1 or TRBD2 may supply D (5 bases each). The CDR3 contains 13 residues. Germline V gene data show CDR1 as SGHTA and CDR2 as FQGNSA. V was clipped by 4 bases and J by 11 bases, with 14 bases between them.

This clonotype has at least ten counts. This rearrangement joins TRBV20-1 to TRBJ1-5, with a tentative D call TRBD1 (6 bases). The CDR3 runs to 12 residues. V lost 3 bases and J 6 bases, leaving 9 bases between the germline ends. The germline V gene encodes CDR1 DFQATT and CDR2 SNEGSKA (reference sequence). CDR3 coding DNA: TGCAGTGCTAGCCCCAGGGGTCAGCCCCAGCATTTT. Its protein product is CSASPRGQPQHF.

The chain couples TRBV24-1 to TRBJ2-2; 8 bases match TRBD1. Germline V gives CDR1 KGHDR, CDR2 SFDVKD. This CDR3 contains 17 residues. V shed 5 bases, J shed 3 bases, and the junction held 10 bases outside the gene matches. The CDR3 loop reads CATSGGWQGAHTGELFF. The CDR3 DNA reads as TGTGCCACCAGTGGGGGGTGGCAGGGGGCGCACACCGGGGAGCTGTTTTTT.

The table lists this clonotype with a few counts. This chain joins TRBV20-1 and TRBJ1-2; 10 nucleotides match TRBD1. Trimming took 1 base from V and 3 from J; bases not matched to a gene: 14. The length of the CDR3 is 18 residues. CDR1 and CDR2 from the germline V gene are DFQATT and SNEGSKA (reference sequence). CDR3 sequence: CSARAGPGQGPGDYGYTF. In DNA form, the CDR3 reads TGCAGTGCTAGAGCTGGGCCGGGACAGGGGCCCGGGGACTATGGCTACACCTTC.

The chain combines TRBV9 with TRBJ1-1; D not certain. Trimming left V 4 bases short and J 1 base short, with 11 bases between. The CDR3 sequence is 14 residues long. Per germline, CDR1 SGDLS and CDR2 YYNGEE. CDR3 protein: CASSSSATNTEAFF. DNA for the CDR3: TGTGCCAGCAGCTCCTCGGCTACGAACACTGAAGCTTTCTTT.

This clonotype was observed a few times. CDR3 in amino acids: CASSQDSREYYGYTF. CDR3 coding DNA: TGCGCCAGCAGCCAAGATTCGAGGGAATACTATGGCTACACCTTC. The rearrangement links TRBV4-3 to TRBJ1-2, with no clear D. V was trimmed by 0 bases and J by 3 bases, leaving 11 bases between them. Germline CDR1 is LGHNA and CDR2 is YSLEER. There are 15 residues in the CDR3.

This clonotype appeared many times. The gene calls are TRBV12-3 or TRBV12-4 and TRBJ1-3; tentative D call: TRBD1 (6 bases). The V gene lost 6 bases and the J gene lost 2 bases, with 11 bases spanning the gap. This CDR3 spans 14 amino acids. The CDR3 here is CASSPTGPGNTIYF. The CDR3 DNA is TGTGCCAGCAGCCCGACAGGACCTGGAAACACCATATATTTT.

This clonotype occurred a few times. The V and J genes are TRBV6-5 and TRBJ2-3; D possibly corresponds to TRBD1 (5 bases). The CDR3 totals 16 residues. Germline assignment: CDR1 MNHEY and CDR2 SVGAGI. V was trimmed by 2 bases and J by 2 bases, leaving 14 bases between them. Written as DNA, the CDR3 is TGTGCCAGCAGTTACGAGACAGCCGGCCTCACAGATACGCAGTATTTT. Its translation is CASSYETAGLTDTQYF.

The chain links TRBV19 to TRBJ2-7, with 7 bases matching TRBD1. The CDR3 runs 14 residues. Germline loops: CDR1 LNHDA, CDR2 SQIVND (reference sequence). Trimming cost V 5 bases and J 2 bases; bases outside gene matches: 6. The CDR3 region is CASSLRDSTYEQYF. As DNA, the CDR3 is TGTGCCAGTAGTCTACGGGACAGCACCTACGAGCAGTACTTC.

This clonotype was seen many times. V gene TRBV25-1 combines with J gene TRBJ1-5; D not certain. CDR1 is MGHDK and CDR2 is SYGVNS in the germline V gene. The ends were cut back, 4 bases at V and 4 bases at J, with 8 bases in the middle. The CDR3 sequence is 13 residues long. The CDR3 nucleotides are TGTGCCAGCAGTGCCGCCGGTAATCAGCCCCAGCATTTT. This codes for CASSAAGNQPQHF.

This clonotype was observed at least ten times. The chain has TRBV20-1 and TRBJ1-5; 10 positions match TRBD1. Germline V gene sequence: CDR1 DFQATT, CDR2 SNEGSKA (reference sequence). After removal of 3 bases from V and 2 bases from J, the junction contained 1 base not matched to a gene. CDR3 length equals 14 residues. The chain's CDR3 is CSARGTGGNQPQHF. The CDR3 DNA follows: TGCAGTGCTAGGGGGACAGGGGGCAATCAGCCCCAGCATTTT.

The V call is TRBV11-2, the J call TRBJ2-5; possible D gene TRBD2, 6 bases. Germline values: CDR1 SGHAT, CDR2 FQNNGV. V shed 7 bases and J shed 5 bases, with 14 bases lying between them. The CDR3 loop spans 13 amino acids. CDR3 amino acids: CASTHFGRETQYF. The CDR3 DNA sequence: TGTGCCAGCACCCACTTTGGGAGGGAGACCCAGTACTTC.

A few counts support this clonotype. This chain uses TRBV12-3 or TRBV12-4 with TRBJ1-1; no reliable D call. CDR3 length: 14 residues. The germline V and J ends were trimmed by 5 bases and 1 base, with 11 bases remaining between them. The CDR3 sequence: CASSPSEGNTEAFF. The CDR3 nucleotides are TGTGCCAGCAGTCCCTCAGAAGGGAACACTGAAGCTTTCTTT.

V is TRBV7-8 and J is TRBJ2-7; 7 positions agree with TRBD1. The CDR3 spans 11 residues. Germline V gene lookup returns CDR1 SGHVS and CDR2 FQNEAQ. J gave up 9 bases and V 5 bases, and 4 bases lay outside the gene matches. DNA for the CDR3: TGTGCCAGCAGCATCACAGGGGCGCAGTACTTC. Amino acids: CASSITGAQYF.

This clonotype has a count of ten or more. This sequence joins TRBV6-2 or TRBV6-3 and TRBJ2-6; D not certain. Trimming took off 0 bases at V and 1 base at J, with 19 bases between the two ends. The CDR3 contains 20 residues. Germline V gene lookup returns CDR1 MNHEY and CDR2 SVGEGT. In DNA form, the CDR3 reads TGTGCCAGCAGTTACTCGATACCAAGGGTACCCCCTTCTGGGGCCAACGTCCTGACTTTC. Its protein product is CASSYSIPRVPPSGANVLTF.